One sample yielded the 20 T cell receptor beta chains listed below, sequenced in a study of CD8+ T cells in alopecia areata. The treatment is: oral pan-JAK inhibitor, 5-10 mg twice daily. Sequencing relied on a cDNA template that was reverse transcribed from extracted RNA. Clones were read by immunoSEQ multiplex PCR, and TCRdb kept only the in-frame ones, dropping some. The sample shows 200,000 to 250,000 clones, approximately 47% of them seen only once. The material was CD4+ T cells sorted from blood, obtained at approximately week 37, from a patient treated with tofacitinib. These TCRs come from a human donor with alopecia areata.

This chain joins TRBV29-1 and TRBJ2-5, with 9 bases matching TRBD2. Germline V gene lookup returns CDR1 SQVTM and CDR2 ANQGSEA. Losses at the gene ends were 6 bases for V and 4 bases for J; bases not matched to a gene: 12. The CDR3 consists of 15 residues. The CDR3 bases are TGCAGCGTCCGAATCGATAGCGGGAGTTTAGAGACCCAGTACTTC. Amino acid sequence: CSVRIDSGSLETQYF.

V and J are TRBV29-1 and TRBJ1-5, with 7 bases lining up with TRBD1. Germline V lookup: CDR1 SQVTM, CDR2 ANQGSEA. Trimming at V came to 4 bases and at J to 6 bases, leaving 12 bases not matched to a gene. The CDR3 spans 15 residues. CDR3 amino acids: CSVAYRQGRSQPQHF. Here the CDR3 DNA reads TGCAGCGTTGCCTACCGACAGGGCAGGAGTCAGCCCCAGCATTTT.

The rearrangement links TRBV18 to TRBJ2-2; D may be TRBD1 (6 bases). This CDR3 is 15 amino acids long. Per the germline V gene, CDR1 is KGHSH and CDR2 is LQKENI. V lost 2 bases and J 3 bases, leaving 10 bases between the germline ends. This CDR3 reads CASSPFAGDTGELFF. CDR3 sequence (DNA): TGTGCCAGCTCACCATTTGCAGGGGACACCGGGGAGCTGTTTTTT.

The V gene is TRBV27, the J gene TRBJ2-7, with D perhaps matching TRBD2 (6 bases). V was cut by 3 bases and J by 0 bases, with 12 bases left in between. Germline-derived CDR1 and CDR2 are MNHEY and SMNVEV (reference sequence). CDR3 size: 15 residues. As DNA, the CDR3 is TGTGCCAGCAGTTTGACGCCTAGCGCCTCCTACGAGCAGTACTTC. It yields the protein CASSLTPSASYEQYF.

The chain employs TRBV12-5 and TRBJ1-2; TRBD1 is a possible D gene (5 bases). The V gene lost 7 bases and the J gene lost 0 bases, with 15 bases spanning the gap. In germline, CDR1 is LGHNT, CDR2 FRNRAP. The CDR3 consists of 15 residues. CDR3 loop: CASAATGASNYGYTF. The CDR3 coding sequence is TGTGCTAGTGCAGCTACAGGTGCTTCTAACTATGGCTACACCTTC.

J is TRBJ2-5 and V is TRBV27; 11 bases match TRBD2. CDR1 and CDR2 from the germline V gene are MNHEY and SMNVEV (reference sequence). V shed 4 bases, J shed 7 bases, and the junction held 2 bases outside the gene matches. This CDR3 comprises 13 residues. The CDR3 bases are TGTGCCAGCAGTTCTGGACTAGCGGGGACCCAGTACTTC. Translation: CASSSGLAGTQYF.

This clone was detected a few times. V usage is TRBV29-1 and J usage is TRBJ1-3; D is uncertain. The CDR3 consists of 12 residues. V gave up 2 bases and J gave up 3 bases, with 5 bases separating them. Germline CDR1 and CDR2: SQVTM and ANQGSEA. CDR3 in amino acids: CSVESDGNTIYF. Written as DNA, the CDR3 is TGCAGCGTTGAAAGTGATGGAAACACCATATATTTT.

This chain uses TRBV27 with TRBJ2-7; D gene unclear. CDR3 length: 11 amino acids. Trimming shortened V by 7 bases and J by 6 bases, and 10 bases separated the two germline ends. CDR1 is MNHEY, CDR2 SMNVEV, per germline (reference sequence). DNA for the CDR3: TGTGCCAGCAAAGATGCAGGCGAGCAGTACTTC. Encoded protein: CASKDAGEQYF.

J is TRBJ2-2 and V is TRBV18; unclear D gene. Germline assignment: CDR1 KGHSH and CDR2 LQKENI. The CDR3 totals 11 residues. V lost 3 bases, J lost 8 bases, and 4 bases lay in between. The DNA of the CDR3 is TGTGCCAGCTCACCGCTTGGGGAGCTGTTTTTT. Translating it yields CASSPLGELFF.

This chain uses TRBV25-1 with TRBJ2-5; 12 bases are a match to TRBD2. Trimming at V came to 4 bases and at J to 5 bases, leaving 8 bases not matched to a gene. Germline V gene sequence: CDR1 MGHDK, CDR2 SYGVNS. The CDR3 extends over 16 amino acids. CDR3 nucleotide sequence: TGTGCCAGCAGTGTAACTAGCGGGAGGCCGGGGGAGACCCAGTACTTC. Its translation: CASSVTSGRPGETQYF.

The V gene is TRBV6-1, the J gene TRBJ2-6; tentatively, D is TRBD1 (5 bases). V was shortened by 3 bases and J by 3 bases, with 15 bases between the two germline ends. The CDR3 is made up of 17 amino acids. Germline loops: CDR1 MNHNS, CDR2 SASEGT. CDR3 sequence: CASSEDIRAFGANVLTF. DNA of the CDR3: TGTGCCAGCAGTGAGGATATCAGGGCGTTTGGGGCCAACGTCCTGACTTTC.

This chain uses TRBV5-1 with TRBJ2-6; TRBD1 matches 7 bases. Per the germline V gene, CDR1 is SGHRS and CDR2 is YFSETQ. This CDR3 has 18 residues. Trimming at V came to 3 bases and at J to 1 base, leaving 10 bases not matched to a gene. In nucleotides, the CDR3 is TGCGCCAGCAGCTCCCTACAGGGACAGCAATCTGGGGCCAACGTCCTGACTTTC. Protein: CASSSLQGQQSGANVLTF.

This CDR3 reads CASSTPGLAGPTDTQYF. In DNA form, the CDR3 reads TGTGCCAGCAGTACCCCGGGACTAGCGGGTCCCACAGATACGCAGTATTTT. The rearrangement links TRBV25-1 to TRBJ2-3, with 12 positions matching TRBD2. The CDR3 has 17 residues. CDR1 is MGHDK, CDR2 SYGVNS, per germline. V gave up 5 bases and J gave up 2 bases; unmatched junction bases: 8.

The chain has TRBV2 and TRBJ2-1, with 9 bases aligning to TRBD2. V was clipped by 10 bases and J by 6 bases; unmatched bases: 7. This CDR3 has 13 residues. The V gene's germline CDR1 is SNHLY and CDR2 FYNNEI. DNA of the CDR3: TGTGCCAATCAGCGGGAGGTCGGCAATGAGCAGTTCTTC. It encodes CANQREVGNEQFF.

As for this clone: Additional DNA sequences in this sample encode the identical CDR3. The chain has TRBV5-1 and TRBJ2-2; no firm D call. With 3 bases removed from V and 2 bases from J, the gap between germline ends came to 2 bases. CDR3 size: 12 residues. Looked up from germline, CDR1 is SGHRS and CDR2 is YFSETQ. The CDR3 reads CASSSNTGELFF. The CDR3 nucleotides read TGCGCCAGCAGCTCCAACACCGGGGAGCTGTTTTTT.

The table lists this clone with a few counts. This chain uses TRBV7-9 with TRBJ2-5; D may match TRBD1 or TRBD2 (5 bases each). V was cut by 3 bases and J by 2 bases, with 7 bases left in between. The CDR3 totals 13 residues. The germline CDR1 and CDR2 sequences are SEHNR and FQNEAQ (reference sequence). The CDR3 bases are TGTGCCAGCAGCTTGGGGGTTCAAGAGACCCAGTACTTC. It is translated as CASSLGVQETQYF.

The V gene is TRBV6-1, the J gene TRBJ2-7; a possible D gene is TRBD1 (7 bases). This CDR3 has 15 amino acids. With 4 bases removed from V and 9 bases from J, the gap between germline ends came to 22 bases. Germline V gene data show CDR1 as MNHNS and CDR2 as SASEGT. The CDR3 nucleotides read TGTGCCAGCAGTGGCGGGACAGTCCCCTACGACGCGCAGTACTTC. It codes for CASSGGTVPYDAQYF.

Ten or more counts support this clone. This sample includes further DNA sequences coding for the same CDR3. The chain carries TRBV27 and TRBJ1-2; no clear D gene. This CDR3 contains 15 residues. Germline assignment: CDR1 MNHEY and CDR2 SMNVEV (reference sequence). Trimming shortened V by 3 bases and J by 4 bases, and 15 bases separated the two germline ends. The CDR3 spells CASSLSPRLSYGYTF. The DNA for the CDR3 is TGTGCCAGCAGTTTGTCACCTCGCCTGAGCTATGGCTACACCTTC.

Worth noting for this clone: Other DNA variants within this sample encode the same CDR3. The chain joins TRBV18 to TRBJ2-1; 9 nucleotides agree with TRBD2. The CDR3 is made up of 17 amino acids. Germline CDR1 KGHSH, CDR2 LQKENI. Germline trimming cut 3 bases from V and 6 bases from J; bases unmatched to any gene: 12. For the CDR3, the DNA is TGTGCCAGCTCACCGGCAGGCGGGAGGGCTTCGTTCAATGAGCAGTTCTTC. Its translation is CASSPAGGRASFNEQFF.

This clone was counted ten times or more. The chain links TRBV15 to TRBJ1-2; a possible D gene is TRBD1 (5 bases). With 5 bases removed from V and 8 bases from J, the gap between germline ends came to 15 bases. The CDR3 is 13 residues long. Germline CDR1 LNHNV, CDR2 YYDKDF (reference sequence). DNA of the CDR3: TGTGCCACCAGCTCACCCCGGGGGAGCGGCTACACCTTC. The encoded protein is CATSSPRGSGYTF.